Sequencing of this T cell receptor (beta chain) was carried out in a study of immune cell composition in non-small cell lung cancer. The normal lung sample lay at least 3 cm, and maximally far, from the tumour. Template was genomic DNA from frozen, unsorted single-cell suspensions. Study-wide points: Dominant in vivo tumour-associated clones were not shown to share tumour-reactive sequences. TIL tumour reactivity correlated with maximal tumour-associated clone frequency in adenocarcinoma. About 75% of squamous and 30% to 35% of adenocarcinoma cases had tumour-associated clones >0.5%.

Concerning this clone itself: What it recognizes is unknown.

Generated by immunoSEQ multiplex PCR, the TCRdb table keeps only in-frame clones and is missing some. The table lists around 5,600 clones, 70% to 90% of them singletons. CDR1 is MNHEY and CDR2 is SMNVEV in the germline V gene (reference sequence). Trimming pared 0 bases from V and 5 bases from J, leaving 8 bases between. There are 13 residues in the CDR3. The chain joins TRBV27 to TRBJ2-7; D ambiguous. The TCR originated in a human donor with non-small cell lung cancer. Source material: non-adjacent lung tissue. The chain's CDR3 is CASSLSSINEQYF. DNA of the CDR3: TGTGCCAGCAGTTTATCTAGTATTAACGAGCAGTACTTC.